This T cell receptor beta chain is drawn from a study of CD8+ T cells in alopecia areata. In the study overall: Severity in treated patients was scored by percentage of scalp area affected.

On this clone: Antigen: not known.

Trimming cost V 3 bases and J 0 bases, with 12 bases left between them. CDR1 is SQVTM, CDR2 ANQGSEA, per germline. There are 15 residues in the CDR3. Treatment in this sample: oral pan-JAK inhibitor, 5-10 mg twice daily. Study findings and constraints: Alphabeta T cells residing in normal skin are also sequenced in scalp samples.

RNA extraction and reverse transcription yielded cDNA as sequencing template. Clones were sequenced by immunoSEQ multiplex PCR, and TCRdb holds only the in-frame ones, with some missing. Of around 120,000 clones in the sample, about 54% were seen once. This sequence joins TRBV29-1 and TRBJ2-1; D call uncertain. This clonotype originated in a human donor with alopecia areata. The starting material was CD8+ T cells sorted from blood, obtained at week 4, from a patient treated with tofacitinib. The CDR3 DNA follows: TGCAGCGTTGATAGTTTTTTCAGCTCCTACAATGAGCAGTTCTTC. Amino acids: CSVDSFFSSYNEQFF.